The 18 T cell receptor beta chains reported below all come from one sample, sequenced in a study of blood T cell repertoires in COVID-19. Sequencing used immunoSEQ multiplex PCR; TCRdb keeps in-frame clones, though not all of them. The sample carries roughly 200,000 clones, about 88% recorded once. Sequenced: PBMCs or T cells enriched from blood (not recorded which). The source of these receptors is a woman aged 25 to 39 who had recovered from COVID-19.

This sequence joins TRBV7-3 and TRBJ2-1, with D perhaps TRBD2 (6 bases). The germline CDR1 and CDR2 sequences are SGHTA and FQGTGA. The germline V and J ends were trimmed by 5 bases and 2 bases, with 19 bases remaining between them. The CDR3 extends over 17 amino acids. Here the CDR3 reads CASSPPGAGSTYNEQFF. The CDR3 DNA is TGTGCCAGCAGCCCCCCCGGGGCGGGGTCCACCTACAATGAGCAGTTCTTC.

The chain has TRBV12-3 or TRBV12-4 and TRBJ2-5; D is ambiguous. Between the trimmed V and J ends, which lost 2 bases and 5 bases, there was a span of 9 bases. This CDR3 has 13 residues. Written as DNA, the CDR3 is TGTGCCAGCAGTTTACACTACCGGGAGACCCAGTACTTC. Translation gives CASSLHYRETQYF.

The V gene is TRBV27, the J gene TRBJ1-1; 11 bases map to TRBD1. Germline values: CDR1 MNHEY, CDR2 SMNVEV (reference sequence). The V gene end was trimmed by 9 bases and the J gene end by 2 bases; junction bases not matched to a gene: 8. The CDR3 extends over 15 amino acids. For the CDR3, the DNA is TGTGCCAGTTGGACAGGGGGCGCAGTTAACACTGAAGCTTTCTTT. Translating gives CASWTGGAVNTEAFF.

This clone was counted many times. The chain is built from TRBV5-8 and TRBJ2-7, with D unclear. The V end lost 0 bases, the J end lost 12 bases, and 13 bases lay between the germline ends. The germline V gene encodes CDR1 SGHTS and CDR2 YDEGEE. The CDR3 loop spans 12 amino acids. CDR3 in amino acids: CASSLESLRTYF. The CDR3 DNA reads as TGTGCCAGCAGCTTGGAATCCCTACGAACGTACTTC.

The chain is built from TRBV7-8 and TRBJ1-2; possible D gene TRBD1, 6 bases. Germline-derived CDR1 and CDR2 are SGHVS and FQNEAQ. V lost 1 base, J lost 3 bases, and 24 bases lay in between. The CDR3 runs to 19 residues. The CDR3: CASSLVGDTPGYEHYGYTF. Here the CDR3 DNA reads TGTGCCAGCAGCTTAGTAGGGGACACACCTGGGTACGAGCACTATGGCTACACCTTC.

This clone appeared once. Other DNA sequences from this sample encode an identical CDR3 as well. The chain employs TRBV5-1 and TRBJ1-1, with 9 bases fitting TRBD1. The germline V gene has CDR1 SGHRS and CDR2 YFSETQ. The trim removed 4 bases at V and 5 bases at J, leaving 6 bases unmatched. The CDR3 sequence is 14 residues long. The CDR3 here is CASSSDRGVTEAFF. CDR3 sequence (DNA): TGCGCCAGCAGCAGCGACAGGGGGGTTACTGAAGCTTTCTTT.

The rearrangement uses TRBV3-1 (or the pseudogene TRBV3-2) and TRBJ2-7; tentatively, D is TRBD1 (5 bases). Germline CDR1 reads LGHDT; CDR2 reads YNNKEL (reference sequence). CDR3 size: 14 residues. Trimming pared 2 bases from V and 1 base from J, leaving 9 bases between. CDR3 region: CASSQLKGSYEQYF. CDR3 nucleotide sequence: TGTGCCAGCAGCCAACTCAAGGGGTCCTACGAGCAGTACTTC.

The chain couples TRBV5-1 to TRBJ2-1, with 11 positions matching TRBD2. Trimming removed 5 bases from V and 4 bases from J; junction bases left unmatched: 5. CDR1 SGHRS and CDR2 YFSETQ come from the germline V gene. The CDR3 consists of 15 residues. DNA for the CDR3: TGCGCCAGCAGTCCACTAGCGGGGGTTTACAATGAGCAGTTCTTC. It translates to CASSPLAGVYNEQFF.

The rearrangement uses TRBV4-1 and TRBJ1-3; possible D gene TRBD1, 6 bases. Trimming pared 3 bases from V and 0 bases from J, leaving 18 bases between. Germline CDR1 and CDR2: MGHRA and YSYEKL. The CDR3 has 18 amino acids. The CDR3 sequence is CASSHSGDLYYSGNTIYF. CDR3 in DNA: TGCGCCAGCAGCCATTCAGGGGACCTTTATTACTCTGGAAACACCATATATTTT.

The CDR3 DNA reads as TGTGCCAGCAGCTCTGGGGCGAGGAAAAAAACCGGGGAGCTGTTTTTT. Translation: CASSSGARKKTGELFF. The rearrangement uses TRBV7-6 and TRBJ2-2, with D maybe TRBD1 (5 bases). The CDR3 extends over 16 amino acids. V dropped 4 bases and J dropped 5 bases, with 17 bases sitting between them. Germline-derived CDR1 and CDR2 are SGHVS and FNYEAQ. The full variable domain, rest sourced from reference TRBV7-6 and TRBJ2-2, is GAGVSQSPRYKVTKRGQDVALRCDPISGHVSLYWYRQALGQGPEFLTYFNYEAQQDKSGLPNDRFSAERPEGSISTLTIQRTEQRDSAMYRCASSSGARKKTGELFFGEGSRLTVL.

The CDR3 DNA reads TGTGCCAGCAGCCCGGGACAGTTAACTATCAGCTACACCTTC. This translates into CASSPGQLTISYTF. The V and J genes are TRBV6-5 and TRBJ1-2; 7 nucleotides align to TRBD1. Losses at the gene ends were 6 bases for V and 9 bases for J; bases not matched to a gene: 13. CDR3 length equals 14 residues. Germline CDR1 reads MNHEY; CDR2 reads SVGAGI.

The rearrangement joins TRBV3-1 (or the pseudogene TRBV3-2) to TRBJ2-1, with D unclear. Trimming removed 2 bases at V and 4 bases at J, with 15 bases between. This CDR3 has 16 amino acids. The germline CDR1 and CDR2 sequences are LGHDT and YNNKEL (reference sequence). In nucleotides, the CDR3 is TGTGCCAGCAGCCAACCCAGCGTAGGTGCATACAATGAGCAGTTCTTC. It encodes CASSQPSVGAYNEQFF.

V and J are TRBV7-8 and TRBJ2-1; 10 bases fit TRBD2. V shed 5 bases, J shed 2 bases, and the junction held 6 bases outside the gene matches. CDR3 length equals 16 residues. The germline gives CDR1 SGHVS, CDR2 FQNEAQ. Here the CDR3 DNA reads TGTGCCAGCAGCCAGAGCGGGGGGGCCACCTACAATGAGCAGTTCTTC. Translating gives CASSQSGGATYNEQFF.

This chain links TRBV3-1 (or the pseudogene TRBV3-2) with TRBJ2-1; 7 bases map to TRBD2. Germline lookup yields CDR1 LGHDT and CDR2 YNNKEL (reference sequence). The CDR3 totals 17 residues. The J segment lost 5 bases and the V segment lost 4 bases, leaving 14 bases of the junction unmatched. CDR3 in DNA: TGTGCCAGCAGCCCCAAATCGTTCAGGACTAGTAACAATGAGCAGTTCTTC. It yields the protein CASSPKSFRTSNNEQFF.

This chain connects TRBV25-1 to TRBJ2-2, with 7 bases matching TRBD2. The germline V gene has CDR1 MGHDK and CDR2 SYGVNS. CDR3 size: 16 residues. The junction had 8 bases not matched to a gene; V was cut back by 3 bases and J by 4 bases. CDR3 residues: CASSDPGTGGTGELFF. The CDR3 DNA reads TGTGCCAGCAGTGACCCAGGGACGGGAGGCACCGGGGAGCTGTTTTTT.

The rearrangement links TRBV7-8 to TRBJ1-2, with D possibly matching TRBD1 (5 bases). This CDR3 is 16 amino acids long. Trimming removed 4 bases at V and 6 bases at J, with 21 bases between. CDR1 is SGHVS, CDR2 FQNEAQ, per germline. The CDR3 DNA sequence: TGTGCCAGCAGCTACCTTTTTCAGGGAGGTTACGATGGCTACACCTTC. This translates into CASSYLFQGGYDGYTF.

V usage is TRBV7-2 and J usage is TRBJ1-1; 7 bases map to TRBD1. The CDR3 totals 14 residues. Germline values: CDR1 SGHTA, CDR2 FQGNSA. With 1 base clipped from V and 4 bases from J, the junction kept 3 bases outside the gene matches. The CDR3 DNA reads TGTGCCAGCAGCTTAGAATCAGGGGGCACTGAAGCTTTCTTT. It codes for CASSLESGGTEAFF.

The chain is built from TRBV5-4 and TRBJ2-5; 9 bases are a match to TRBD1. CDR1 is SGHNT and CDR2 is YYREEE in the germline V gene (reference sequence). This CDR3 has 14 amino acids. Trimming removed 0 bases from V and 5 bases from J; junction bases left unmatched: 2. The CDR3 reads CASSLVDRGETQYF. In DNA form, the CDR3 reads TGTGCCAGCAGCTTGGTTGACAGGGGGGAGACCCAGTACTTC.